Described below is a single TCR beta chain sequence and its context. Antigen: not known. These data originate in a study of T cell repertoires and HLA-DP antigens. The protocol was immunoSEQ multiplex PCR, while the TCRdb copy is restricted to in-frame clones and leaves out a portion. The repertoire holds roughly 70,000 clones, roughly 75% seen once, with around 1.4% in the top ten. The V gene lost 0 bases and the J gene lost 0 bases, with 6 bases spanning the gap. Germline V lookup: CDR1 MNHEY, CDR2 SVGAGI. There are 15 residues in the CDR3. This chain links TRBV6-5 with TRBJ1-5; D remains unclear. The sequence came from a man in his sixties in good health and CMV-seronegative. Sequencing was done on a sample of CD4+ T cells from PBMCs. The CDR3 region is CASSYSSDSNQPQHF. As DNA, the CDR3 is TGTGCCAGCAGTTACTCTAGCGATAGCAATCAGCCCCAGCATTTT.